What follows describes a single T cell receptor beta chain. No cognate antigen has been identified for it. From each donor, a roughly 2.7 ml peripheral blood sample was collected into PAXgene tubes and stored at -80 degrees C. Total RNA was isolated from whole blood with the PAXgene blood miRNA kit on an automated QIAcube, without T cell sorting. Deep TCRalpha and TCRbeta repertoire profiling with unique molecular barcoding was performed on peripheral blood of monozygotic twin pairs concordant or discordant for inflammatory bowel disease. Smoking habits were recorded for all twin pairs, with individuals classified as current, former or never smokers. This sample stems from a study of monozygotic twins with inflammatory bowel disease (dated 2019 in TCRdb). Some background on the complete study: The complete study included approximately 28 monozygotic twin pairs: 19 IBD-discordant Danish pairs and nine German pairs, of which four were IBD-concordant and five were IBD-discordant. The search for disease-associated traits relied mainly on comparing, within discordant pairs, IBD patients with their genetically identical healthy co-twins. Each individual had, on average, about 151 000 unique TCRalpha sequences and 181 000 unique TCRbeta sequences available for analysis.

The CDR3 goes from the cysteine to the phenylalanine over 12 residues. Only the protein is on record. CDR1 and CDR2 are drawn from the germline V gene: SGDLS, YYNGEE. General findings and caveats noted by the study authors: A decrease in TCRbeta repertoire diversity, as measured by inverse Simpson index, was observed in IBD patients compared with their healthy co-twins. Concordant and discordant twins showed no difference in repertoire similarity, possibly because of limited statistical power. Background noise and inter-individual variability may have been introduced into the repertoires by the differing immunosuppressive treatments among patients. The analysis was unable to tell apart different T cell subtypes. No single strong signal or clonotype linked to IBD turned up in the results, so the idea that one exists was not supported. Compared with healthy twins, IBD patients shared fewer clonotypes with other individuals, and the difference was most pronounced in patients with signs of disease activity.

Libraries were made using 5' RACE. The input for every TCR library was 3,500 to 4,500 ng of total RNA. cDNA was synthesized with SMARTScribe reverse transcriptase in eight separate reactions per sample. During cDNA synthesis, unique molecular identifiers containing a 6-nucleotide sample barcode were introduced by template switching. Amplification of TCRalpha and TCRbeta cDNA involved two nested PCRs of 16 and 9 cycles, and each PCR was followed by bead purification. Before amplification, the cDNA was both treated with uracil DNA-glycosylase and purified with the QIAquick PCR purification kit. The second PCR added Illumina TruSeq-compatible adapters along with sample-specific barcodes. Library quality and concentration were assessed using TapeStation and Qubit, and 5 ng of each library was pooled. Pooled libraries were sequenced on an Illumina HiSeq2500 single-index Rapid Run with 2 x 100 bp reads and custom sequencing primers. In the source study's methods: PCR and sequencing errors were corrected by UMI-based consensus assembly using MiGEC version 1.2.6. V(D)J alignment, clonotype assembly and CDR3 extraction were performed with MiXCR version 2.1.1. To normalise gene usage, clonotype sharing and MAIT/NKT TCR abundance, the analysis used the top 1000, 10 000 and 20 000 clonotypes per sample. Diversity was computed as the inverse Simpson index with the vegan R package after downsampling to 27 000 UMIs. Statistical testing used paired Mann-Whitney U tests on the discordant twin pairs and applied Benjamini-Hochberg correction for multiple testing. TCRdb reprocessed the reads into one record per CDR3 protein sequence, lacking DNA. The authors' filters were not applied to this entry. This sample's clone table shows nearly 450,000 distinct CDR3 sequences. 2.4% of the sample belongs to the ten largest clones.

The rearranged segments are TRBV9 and TRBJ1-3. This clonotype was obtained from a human donor with ulcerative colitis or Crohn's disease, or a healthy co-twin of an affected twin (not recorded which). The sequenced material came from blood. Here the CDR3 is given as CASKSDGNTIYF.